The 26 T cell receptor beta chains below were found in one sample sequenced in a study of CD8+CD57+ T cells in acquired aplastic anemia (dated by TCRdb to 2017 to 2018). Sequencer: Illumina HiSeq 2000. Genomic DNA was used as template for profiling of TCR beta VDJ combinations and CDR3 sequences. TCRdb's own reprocessing of the public reads used fastp at Q25 and MiXCR and kept productive beta chains. When rows share a CDR3 protein, they turn into one entry using the most common DNA and genes. For this sample there are 80,000 or so distinct CDR3 sequences; approximately 46% appear just once. The ten largest account for 66% of the sample. Specimen: sorted CD4+, CD8+, or CD8+CD57+ T cells (not recorded which) from PBMCs. These receptors all stem from a human donor in good health, serving as a control.

In regard to this clonotype: A much larger clone differs from this one at a single base, so this may be a read error. Likely a read error: the CDR3 ends without its conserved phenylalanine or tryptophan. The CDR3 here is CASSSRGLLNTEAFL. The CDR3 nucleotides read TGTGCCAGCAGTTCCAGGGGTCTATTGAACACTGAAGCTTTCCTT. The chain combines TRBV27 with TRBJ1-1; a weak D match, TRBD1 (6 bases). CDR3 length: 15 residues. Per the germline V gene, CDR1 is MNHEY and CDR2 is SMNVEV (reference sequence). Trimming took off 4 bases at V and 0 bases at J, with 12 bases between the two ends.

This clonotype showed up just a few times. Being one base from a much bigger clone, this may be a read error. V usage is TRBV9 and J usage is TRBJ2-3; possible D gene TRBD1, 6 bases. The CDR3 extends over 15 amino acids. Germline assignment: CDR1 SGDLS and CDR2 YYNGEE. The CDR3 DNA reads as TGTACCAGCAGCGATGGGGACACATCTACAGATACGCAGTATTTT. This encodes CTSSDGDTSTDTQYF.

At least ten counts were recorded for this clonotype. This chain links TRBV19 with TRBJ1-1; D remains ambiguous. The CDR3 extends over 15 amino acids. V dropped 1 base and J dropped 0 bases, with 9 bases sitting between them. The germline V gene has CDR1 LNHDA and CDR2 SQIVND (reference sequence). The DNA for the CDR3 is TGTGCCAGTAGTATAGGAGGCAGACTGAACACTGAAGCTTTCTTT. Residues: CASSIGGRLNTEAFF.

This clonotype was counted at least ten times. This chain uses TRBV10-3 with TRBJ2-7, with 7 bases matching TRBD1. Unmatched junction bases numbered 10, after V lost 11 bases and J lost 6 bases. CDR1 and CDR2 from the germline V gene are ENHRY and SYGVKD. This CDR3 has 12 amino acids. The CDR3 region is CASRDSRREQYF. In DNA, the CDR3 is TGTGCCTCCCGGGACAGTCGCCGCGAGCAGTACTTC.

This clonotype was observed a few times. The chain joins TRBV25-1 to TRBJ2-3, with 10 bases aligning to TRBD2. Germline lookup yields CDR1 MGHDK and CDR2 SYGVNS. V dropped 4 bases and J dropped 13; count of bases not matched to a gene: 17. The CDR3 has 16 amino acids. CDR3 in DNA: TGTGCCAGCAGTGCCCTAGCGGGAGCGGGTGATACGCATGAGTATTTT. Its translation: CASSALAGAGDTHEYF. Together with reference TRBV25-1 and TRBJ2-3, the CDR3 gives the full variable domain: EADIYQTPRYLVIGTGKKITLECSQTMGHDKMYWYQQDPGMELHLIHYSYGVNSTEKGDLSSESTVSRIRTEHFPLTLESARPSHTSQYLCASSALAGAGDTHEYFGPGTRLTVL.

The chain links TRBV4-1 to TRBJ2-5, with 11 bases lining up with TRBD1. The J call could be wrong; TRBJ2-1 is a better fit for the DNA end. Germline CDR1 is MGHRA and CDR2 is YSYEKL. The CDR3 is 15 amino acids. As DNA, the CDR3 is TGCGCCAGCAGCCCGGGACAGGGGGAAAGCAATGAGCAGTTCTTC. Protein sequence: CASSPGQGESNEQFF.

This clonotype was seen repeatedly, ten times or more. This chain uses TRBV5-1 with TRBJ2-7, with a tentative D call TRBD1 (5 bases). This CDR3 region has 13 residues. Deletions cut 2 bases from V and 2 bases from J, with 8 bases between. CDR1 is SGHRS and CDR2 is YFSETQ in the germline V gene. CDR3 region: CASSFQGPYEQYF. The CDR3, as DNA: TGCGCCAGCAGCTTCCAGGGTCCCTACGAGCAGTACTTC.

This clonotype has ten or more counts. The gene calls are TRBV7-9 and TRBJ1-4, with D unresolved. Germline CDR1 reads SEHNR; CDR2 reads FQNEAQ (reference sequence). Trimming shortened V by 6 bases and J by 8 bases, and 13 bases separated the two germline ends. The CDR3 loop spans 13 amino acids. The DNA of the CDR3 is TGTGCCAGCAGTTCACAGAGGGAGGAAAAACTGTTTTTT. Its protein product is CASSSQREEKLFF.

The chain combines TRBV10-1 with TRBJ1-3, with a tentative D call TRBD1 (5 bases). The length of the CDR3 is 14 residues. Per germline, CDR1 WNHNN and CDR2 SYGVQD (reference sequence). Trimming cost V 3 bases and J 3 bases, with 9 bases left between them. This chain's CDR3 is CASSESGYGNTIYF. CDR3 nucleotide sequence: TGCGCCAGCAGTGAATCAGGGTATGGAAACACCATATATTTT.

The count of this clonotype is one. As DNA, the CDR3 is TGTGCCAGTAGTATCAGTTTAGGGGGTGGCGAGCAGTACTTC. Protein product: CASSISLGGGEQYF. The J gene is TRBJ2-7, the V gene TRBV19; possibly TRBD1 for D (6 bases). V lost 3 bases and J 6 bases, leaving 15 bases between the germline ends. CDR1 is LNHDA and CDR2 is SQIVND in the germline V gene (reference sequence). This CDR3 is 14 amino acids long.

This clonotype was recorded at least ten times. This sequence joins TRBV10-1 and TRBJ2-1, with 12 bases matching TRBD2. Germline CDR1 reads WNHNN; CDR2 reads SYGVQD (reference sequence). V shed 5 bases, J shed 9 bases, and the junction held 5 bases outside the gene matches. The CDR3 runs to 14 residues. For the CDR3, the DNA is TGCGCCAGCAGTCGACTAGCGGGAGAGGGTGAGCAGTTCTTC. Translation: CASSRLAGEGEQFF.

This clonotype was recorded many times. The V and J genes are TRBV12-3 or TRBV12-4 and TRBJ1-2; D not resolved. V lost 7 bases, J lost 6 bases, and 18 bases lay in between. The CDR3 consists of 14 residues. The DNA of the CDR3 is TGTGCCAGCACTCACAGCTGGGCCCGCCATGGCTACACCTTC. Encoded protein: CASTHSWARHGYTF.

This clonotype was counted many times. The rearrangement uses TRBV7-9 and TRBJ2-7; unclear D gene. V was shortened by 0 bases and J by 4 bases, with 7 bases between the two germline ends. This CDR3 region has 13 residues. CDR1 and CDR2 from the germline V gene are SEHNR and FQNEAQ (reference sequence). This CDR3 reads CASSLALTYEQYF. The DNA of the CDR3 is TGTGCCAGCAGCTTAGCCCTGACGTACGAGCAGTACTTC.

Of note for this clonotype: Possible read error: a much larger clone is one base away. The chain is built from TRBV10-1 and TRBJ2-1; 8 bases are shared with TRBD1. The CDR3 runs to 16 residues. V was pared by 0 bases and J by 9 bases, with 10 bases of the junction left unmatched. Germline CDR1 WNHNN, CDR2 SYGVQD (reference sequence). The CDR3 sequence: CASSESLGQGNTEQFF. In nucleotides, the CDR3 is TGCGCCAGCAGTGAGTCGTTAGGACAGGGAAATACTGAGCAGTTCTTC.

Points on this clonotype: One junction end does not reproduce the germline sequence, and a read error may be involved. The rearrangement links TRBV27 to TRBJ2-7, with 7 bases lining up with TRBD1. The CDR3 has 14 residues. Germline V gene sequence: CDR1 MNHEY, CDR2 SMNVEV (reference sequence). DNA for the CDR3: TGTGCCAGCAGTTTACGGGGCAGGGGGTACGGGCAGTACTTC. Amino acids: CASSLRGRGYGQYF.

This clonotype came up many times. V and J are TRBV9 and TRBJ2-3; perhaps D is TRBD1 or TRBD2 (5 bases each). Germline values: CDR1 SGDLS, CDR2 YYNGEE. V was trimmed by 0 bases and J by 5 bases, leaving 13 bases between them. The CDR3 is made up of 15 amino acids. CDR3 loop: CASSVGGRWEDTQYF. The CDR3 coding sequence is TGTGCCAGCAGCGTAGGGGGACGGTGGGAAGATACGCAGTATTTT. Drawing the rest from reference TRBV9 and TRBJ2-3, the complete variable domain is DSGVTQTPKHLITATGQRVTLRCSPRSGDLSVYWYQQSLDQGLQFLIQYYNGEERAKGNILERFSAQQFPDLHSELNLSSLELGDSALYFCASSVGGRWEDTQYFGPGTRLTVL.

The chain combines TRBV19 with TRBJ1-6, with no clear D. V was trimmed by 3 bases and J by 11 bases, leaving 14 bases between them. The CDR3 is made up of 14 amino acids. From germline, CDR1 is LNHDA and CDR2 SQIVND (reference sequence). For the CDR3, the DNA is TGTGCCAGTAGTATCGCCAGGTCGACGACACCCCTCCACTTT. Protein sequence: CASSIARSTTPLHF.

This chain connects TRBV24-1 to TRBJ2-3; 10 positions match TRBD2. Germline V lookup: CDR1 KGHDR, CDR2 SFDVKD. The junction had 6 bases not matched to a gene; V was cut back by 0 bases and J by 4 bases. The CDR3 is 17 residues long. Here the CDR3 reads CATSDLALAGAPDTQYF. The CDR3 nucleotides are TGTGCCACCAGTGATTTGGCGCTAGCGGGAGCACCAGATACGCAGTATTTT.

This clonotype appeared once. The chain combines TRBV9 with TRBJ1-5; D ambiguous. This CDR3 region has 15 residues. V was cut by 0 bases and J by 4 bases, with 11 bases left in between. Germline CDR1 reads SGDLS; CDR2 reads YYNGEE. CDR3: CASSVGTARNQPQHF. In DNA, the CDR3 is TGTGCCAGCAGCGTAGGGACCGCCCGAAATCAGCCCCAGCATTTT. The variable domain in full, completed from reference TRBV9 and TRBJ1-5, reads DSGVTQTPKHLITATGQRVTLRCSPRSGDLSVYWYQQSLDQGLQFLIQYYNGEERAKGNILERFSAQQFPDLHSELNLSSLELGDSALYFCASSVGTARNQPQHFGDGTRLSIL.

This clonotype was picked up a small number of times. The rearrangement uses TRBV25-1 and TRBJ1-4, with TRBD1 identical over 7 bases. Trimming took 7 bases from V and 7 from J; bases not matched to a gene: 12. Germline CDR1 and CDR2: MGHDK and SYGVNS. This CDR3 has 15 amino acids. The CDR3, as DNA: TGTGCCAGCAACCCGACAGGGTCGTCTGGTGAAAAACTGTTTTTT. This codes for CASNPTGSSGEKLFF.

Of note for this clonotype: This may be a read error: a much more frequent sequence differs by one nucleotide. The chain couples TRBV5-8 to TRBJ2-4; D is perhaps TRBD1 (5 bases). The CDR3 has 12 amino acids. Germline-derived CDR1 and CDR2 are SGHTS and YDEGEE. The CDR3 DNA sequence: TGTGCCAGCAGCTTGCCAGAGGACATTCTGTACTTC. Translation gives CASSLPEDILYF.

This clonotype was seen a handful of times. Possible read error: a much larger clone is one base away. The chain joins TRBV5-5 to TRBJ1-2; D not resolved. The CDR3 has 15 amino acids. CDR1 and CDR2 (germline): SGHKS, YYEKEE (reference sequence). DNA of the CDR3: TGTGCCGGCAGCTTGGCAGTCTCCCCAACCCATGGCTACACCTTC. Residues: CAGSLAVSPTHGYTF.

The table lists this clonotype with many counts. The chain couples TRBV6-5 to TRBJ1-2; the D is unclear. V was clipped by 2 bases and J by 1 base, with 8 bases between them. Germline V gene sequence: CDR1 MNHEY, CDR2 SVGAGI. The CDR3 is made up of 14 amino acids. CDR3 in amino acids: CASSYGTLNYGYTF. The CDR3 DNA reads TGTGCCAGCAGTTACGGTACCCTTAACTATGGCTACACCTTC.

This clonotype was seen a few times. DNA of the CDR3: TGTGCCAGCAGATTAGAGGGAGATACGCAGTATTTT. This sequence encodes CASRLEGDTQYF. This chain links TRBV9 with TRBJ2-3; D is possibly TRBD2 (5 bases). CDR1 SGDLS and CDR2 YYNGEE come from the germline V gene. The CDR3 runs 12 residues. Trimming cost V 5 bases and J 5 bases, with 9 bases left between them.

The genes are TRBV27 and TRBJ1-5; no clear D gene. The CDR3 extends over 14 amino acids. V lost 0 bases and J 5 bases, leaving 8 bases between the germline ends. Germline lookup yields CDR1 MNHEY and CDR2 SMNVEV (reference sequence). Here the CDR3 reads CASSLSGFDQPQHF. In DNA, the CDR3 is TGTGCCAGCAGTTTATCCGGGTTCGATCAGCCCCAGCATTTT.

The J gene is TRBJ2-3, the V gene TRBV11-2; 11 bases line up with TRBD2. Trimming removed 1 base from V and 0 bases from J; junction bases left unmatched: 6. This CDR3 has 18 amino acids. Germline values: CDR1 SGHAT, CDR2 FQNNGV. Here the CDR3 DNA reads TGTGCCAGCAGCTTAGTAGTTAGCGGGAGGGAAAGCACAGATACGCAGTATTTT. It specifies CASSLVVSGRESTDTQYF.